One sample yielded the 30 T cell receptor beta chains listed below, sequenced in a study of T cell responses to AZD1222 COVID-19 vaccine. Sequencing used immunoSEQ multiplex PCR; TCRdb keeps in-frame clones, though not all of them. The sample gives about 130,000 clones, about 90% of which show up once; less than 2% is in the top ten. The sample in question was peripheral blood, obtained on day 0 of AZD1222 vaccination. The source of these receptors is an adult in good health.

J is TRBJ2-2 and V is TRBV7-8; 7 nucleotides align to TRBD2. With 2 bases clipped from V and 3 bases from J, the junction kept 6 bases outside the gene matches. The CDR3 loop spans 16 amino acids. Germline V gene lookup returns CDR1 SGHVS and CDR2 FQNEAQ. The CDR3 sequence: CASSLSWGGHTGELFF. The DNA of the CDR3 is TGTGCCAGCAGCTTAAGCTGGGGGGGACACACCGGGGAGCTGTTTTTT.

The chain carries TRBV10-1 and TRBJ1-2; D gene unclear. V gave up 2 bases and J gave up 2 bases, with 6 bases separating them. CDR3 length: 13 residues. Germline CDR1 WNHNN, CDR2 SYGVQD (reference sequence). For the CDR3, the DNA is TGCGCCAGCAGTGAGGACGGCAACTATGGCTACACCTTC. Protein product: CASSEDGNYGYTF.

The rearrangement uses TRBV5-6 and TRBJ2-1; D is unresolved. The CDR3 covers 15 residues. Trimming took off 0 bases at V and 0 bases at J, with 7 bases between the two ends. CDR1 and CDR2 from the germline V gene are SGHDT and YYEEEE. DNA of the CDR3: TGTGCCAGCAGCTTGGGGCGGTCCTCCTACAATGAGCAGTTCTTC. Translation gives CASSLGRSSYNEQFF.

This chain joins TRBV11-2 and TRBJ1-3, with D unclear. V shed 0 bases and J shed 4 bases, with 10 bases lying between them. Germline V CDR1 and CDR2: SGHAT, FQNNGV. This CDR3 is built from 15 residues. CDR3 DNA sequence: TGTGCCAGCAGCTTAGATCGTGGGGTAGGAAACACCATATATTTT. Its protein product is CASSLDRGVGNTIYF.

V and J are TRBV5-1 and TRBJ1-5; D possibly corresponds to TRBD1 (6 bases). With 0 bases removed from V and 1 base from J, the gap between germline ends came to 8 bases. Germline-derived CDR1 and CDR2 are SGHRS and YFSETQ. CDR3 size: 15 residues. The CDR3 bases are TGCGCCAGCAGCTTGGATGGACAGAGCAATCAGCCCCAGCATTTT. It specifies CASSLDGQSNQPQHF.

The V call is TRBV11-2, the J call TRBJ2-1, with D perhaps TRBD1 or TRBD2 (5 bases each). Trimming pared 3 bases from V and 5 bases from J, leaving 14 bases between. Germline assignment: CDR1 SGHAT and CDR2 FQNNGV. The CDR3 covers 15 residues. The CDR3 spells CASSFSGTKNNEQFF. The CDR3 region has the DNA TGTGCCAGCAGCTTCTCCGGGACCAAAAACAATGAGCAGTTCTTC.

The CDR3 DNA sequence: TGTGCCAGCAGCTTATTACAGGGTGGCTACGAGCAGTACTTC. This encodes CASSLLQGGYEQYF. The chain couples TRBV11-2 to TRBJ2-7; D perhaps matches TRBD1 (6 bases). CDR1 and CDR2 (germline): SGHAT, FQNNGV. The ends were cut back, 2 bases at V and 3 bases at J, with 11 bases in the middle. The CDR3 has 14 amino acids. Full variable domain (outside the CDR3, taken from reference TRBV11-2 and TRBJ2-7): EAGVAQSPRYKIIEKRQSVAFWCNPISGHATLYWYQQILGQGPKLLIQFQNNGVVDDSQLPKDRFSAERLKGVDSTLKIQPAKLEDSAVYLCASSLLQGGYEQYFGPGTRLTVT.

V is TRBV7-9 and J is TRBJ1-4, with D possibly being TRBD1 (5 bases). CDR1 and CDR2 from the germline V gene are SEHNR and FQNEAQ (reference sequence). Trimming stripped 7 bases from V and 7 bases from J, with 16 bases between. The CDR3 has 14 residues. CDR3 protein: CASTRQRGSEKLFF. The CDR3 DNA is TGTGCCAGCACCCGACAGCGCGGGAGTGAAAAACTGTTTTTT.

The chain has TRBV5-5 and TRBJ2-7, with TRBD1 matching 7 bases. There are 15 residues in the CDR3. Germline CDR1 SGHKS, CDR2 YYEKEE (reference sequence). V shed 4 bases, J shed 4 bases, and the junction held 11 bases outside the gene matches. CDR3 DNA sequence: TGTGCCAGCAGCCCTCGACAGGGCCTGGGGTACGAGCAGTACTTC. This gives the protein CASSPRQGLGYEQYF.

This clone was seen a few times. The rearrangement links TRBV19 to TRBJ2-5, with D possibly matching TRBD1 (5 bases). The CDR3 extends over 14 amino acids. The V end lost 7 bases, the J end lost 2 bases, and 14 bases lay between the germline ends. Germline V CDR1 and CDR2: LNHDA, SQIVND (reference sequence). The CDR3 DNA reads TGTGCCAGTACCCAATGGGGCGGACAAGAGACCCAGTACTTC. It codes for CASTQWGGQETQYF. The full variable domain, its missing parts supplied by reference TRBV19 and TRBJ2-5, is DGGITQSPKYLFRKEGQNVTLSCEQNLNHDAMYWYRQDPGQGLRLIYYSQIVNDFQKGDIAEGYSVSREKKESFPLTVTSAQKNPTAFYLCASTQWGGQETQYFGPGTRLLVL.

The rearrangement links TRBV10-3 to TRBJ2-2, with 8 bases matching TRBD1. Germline assignment: CDR1 ENHRY and CDR2 SYGVKD. CDR3 length: 15 residues. The J segment lost 5 bases and the V segment lost 6 bases, leaving 8 bases of the junction unmatched. This CDR3 is CAIRGDRNLTGELFF. As DNA, the CDR3 is TGTGCCATCAGGGGGGACAGGAACCTAACCGGGGAGCTGTTTTTT.

The chain uses TRBV6-2 or TRBV6-3 and TRBJ2-3; TRBD2 aligns across 11 bases. Germline CDR1 MNHEY, CDR2 SVGEGT. Losses at the gene ends were 2 bases for V and 9 bases for J; bases not matched to a gene: 4. The CDR3 sequence is 14 residues long. CDR3 sequence reads: CASSYHRLAGTQYF. CDR3 bases: TGTGCCAGCAGTTACCACCGACTAGCGGGGACGCAGTATTTT.

This clone was detected once. The J gene is TRBJ2-3, the V gene TRBV19; a possible D gene is TRBD2 (6 bases). The CDR3 runs to 14 residues. V gave up 5 bases and J gave up 2 bases, with 11 bases separating them. Germline V lookup: CDR1 LNHDA, CDR2 SQIVND (reference sequence). The CDR3 region has the DNA TGTGCCAGTAGTCTTCGGGAGTACACAGATACGCAGTATTTT. This encodes CASSLREYTDTQYF.

This clone has only one observation. The chain has TRBV10-3 and TRBJ2-5; possibly TRBD1 or TRBD2 for D (5 bases each). V was trimmed by 2 bases and J by 4 bases, leaving 11 bases between them. Germline values: CDR1 ENHRY, CDR2 SYGVKD. The CDR3 covers 14 residues. The CDR3 DNA follows: TGTGCCATCAGTGAGGCAGGGACGGGAGAGACCCAGTACTTC. This sequence encodes CAISEAGTGETQYF.

This sequence joins TRBV4-3 and TRBJ2-3; TRBD1 matches 7 bases. CDR3 size: 17 residues. The V and J ends lost 3 bases and 2 bases, in that order; junction bases with no gene match: 11. Germline V gene lookup returns CDR1 LGHNA and CDR2 YSLEER. This chain's CDR3 is CASSQSQGERLTDTQYF. For the CDR3, the DNA is TGCGCCAGCAGCCAGTCTCAGGGGGAGAGACTCACAGATACGCAGTATTTT.

The count of this clone is one. The V call is TRBV7-2, the J call TRBJ1-1, with unresolved D. Germline V lookup: CDR1 SGHTA, CDR2 FQGNSA. The CDR3 length is 11 residues. V was clipped by 4 bases and J by 11 bases, with 11 bases between them. The CDR3 DNA sequence: TGTGCCAGCAGCTGGAGTACGGAGGCTTTCTTT. Its protein product is CASSWSTEAFF.

The V gene is TRBV28, the J gene TRBJ2-7; TRBD1 matches 11 bases. The CDR3 has 15 amino acids. V was clipped by 5 bases and J by 3 bases; unmatched bases: 6. The germline V gene has CDR1 MDHEN and CDR2 SYDVKM. CDR3 protein: CASSKPGQGGYEQYF. The CDR3 DNA reads TGTGCCAGCAGTAAACCGGGACAGGGGGGCTACGAGCAGTACTTC.

The J gene is TRBJ1-2, the V gene TRBV6-4, with TRBD1 identical over 7 bases. V shed 5 bases, J shed 1 base, and the junction held 4 bases outside the gene matches. Germline lookup yields CDR1 MRHNA and CDR2 SNTAGT. The CDR3 has 14 amino acids. The DNA of the CDR3 is TGTGCCAGCAGTCCAGGGGACAGTAACTATGGCTACACCTTC. Its protein is CASSPGDSNYGYTF.

This chain links TRBV3-1 (or the pseudogene TRBV3-2) with TRBJ2-5; perhaps TRBD1 as D (6 bases). With 10 bases removed from V and 1 base from J, the gap between germline ends came to 10 bases. The CDR3 totals 12 residues. The germline CDR1 and CDR2 sequences are LGHDT and YNNKEL (reference sequence). CDR3 nucleotide sequence: TGTGCCACCTGGGACATCCAAGAGACCCAGTACTTC. This codes for CATWDIQETQYF.

The chain employs TRBV28 and TRBJ2-7; the D gene is possibly TRBD1 (6 bases). The V end was cut by 5 bases, the J end by 0 bases, with 20 bases between. This CDR3 has 17 residues. The germline V gene encodes CDR1 MDHEN and CDR2 SYDVKM. DNA for the CDR3: TGTGCCAGCAGTGAACCCGGGACAAAAAGTAGCTCCTACGAGCAGTACTTC. It encodes CASSEPGTKSSSYEQYF.

The chain uses TRBV10-3 and TRBJ1-1; no firm D call. Looked up from germline, CDR1 is ENHRY and CDR2 is SYGVKD. The ends were cut back, 10 bases at V and 4 bases at J, with 16 bases in the middle. The CDR3 sequence is 13 residues long. The CDR3 protein is CATLLRAGTEAFF. In nucleotides, the CDR3 is TGTGCCACCCTGCTGCGGGCTGGCACTGAAGCTTTCTTT.

The CDR3 loop reads CASSSPAAGPYNEQFF. CDR3 DNA sequence: TGTGCCAGCAGTTCCCCGGCGGCAGGTCCCTACAATGAGCAGTTCTTC. The chain joins TRBV28 to TRBJ2-1; D gene ambiguous. Germline V gene lookup returns CDR1 MDHEN and CDR2 SYDVKM. Trimming left V 4 bases short and J 2 bases short, with 15 bases between. The CDR3 extends over 16 amino acids.

In DNA, the CDR3 is TGCAGCGTTGAAGACCCGACAGGGGGCTATGGCTACACCTTC. Translating it yields CSVEDPTGGYGYTF. This sequence joins TRBV29-1 and TRBJ1-2, with 9 bases lining up with TRBD1. Looked up from germline, CDR1 is SQVTM and CDR2 is ANQGSEA. The CDR3 is 14 amino acids. J lost 4 bases, V lost 0 bases, and 3 bases had no gene match.

The chain recombines TRBV7-9 with TRBJ1-5, with D possibly matching TRBD1 (5 bases). The CDR3 runs 12 residues. Trimming took off 4 bases at V and 7 bases at J, with 8 bases between the two ends. The germline V gene encodes CDR1 SEHNR and CDR2 FQNEAQ (reference sequence). The CDR3 region has the DNA TGTGCCAGCAGCTATCAGGGCCAGCCCCAGCATTTT. Translation gives CASSYQGQPQHF.

The chain combines TRBV28 with TRBJ1-2; 8 positions match TRBD1. V gave up 6 bases and J gave up 13 bases; unmatched junction bases: 19. The CDR3 is 15 residues long. Germline loops: CDR1 MDHEN, CDR2 SYDVKM. Written as DNA, the CDR3 is TGTGCCAGCAGCGAATTGGACAGGGCACCTGGTGGGTCCACCTTC. This codes for CASSELDRAPGGSTF.

This chain joins TRBV9 and TRBJ2-5; D perhaps matches TRBD1 (6 bases). The germline V gene encodes CDR1 SGDLS and CDR2 YYNGEE. The CDR3 has 13 residues. The V end was cut by 2 bases, the J end by 1 base, with 6 bases between. In DNA, the CDR3 is TGTGCCAGCAGCGTGGACAGCCAAGAGACCCAGTACTTC. Protein: CASSVDSQETQYF.

The genes are TRBV13 and TRBJ2-1; the D gene is possibly TRBD2 (5 bases). In germline, CDR1 is PRHDT, CDR2 FYEKMQ (reference sequence). There are 15 residues in the CDR3. Trimming left V 4 bases short and J 4 bases short, with 14 bases between. The CDR3 region is CASSWAREIYNEQFF. The CDR3 DNA reads TGTGCCAGCAGCTGGGCTAGGGAGATTTACAATGAGCAGTTCTTC.

The chain combines TRBV18 with TRBJ2-3; maybe TRBD2 (5 bases). The CDR3 has 15 residues. The ends were cut back, 6 bases at V and 3 bases at J, with 16 bases in the middle. Germline V lookup: CDR1 KGHSH, CDR2 LQKENI. The CDR3, as DNA: TGTGCCAGCTCCCTCAACGGGGTGAGGACAGATACGCAGTATTTT. Its translation is CASSLNGVRTDTQYF.

This chain links TRBV19 with TRBJ1-6; a weak D match, TRBD1 (5 bases). Germline CDR1 reads LNHDA; CDR2 reads SQIVND (reference sequence). With 7 bases removed from V and 8 bases from J, the gap between germline ends came to 18 bases. This CDR3 region has 15 residues. Here the CDR3 DNA reads TGTGCCAGTACCCCCCTCGGGGGTCATGATTCACCCCTCCACTTT. Residues: CASTPLGGHDSPLHF.

This chain joins TRBV6-5 and TRBJ2-7; TRBD1 or TRBD2 may be the D gene (5 bases each). The germline V gene has CDR1 MNHEY and CDR2 SVGAGI. V was clipped by 7 bases and J by 3 bases, with 16 bases between them. CDR3 length: 14 amino acids. The CDR3 loop is CASKIRDGVYEQYF. The CDR3, as DNA: TGTGCCAGCAAAATTCGGGACGGGGTCTACGAGCAGTACTTC.